The sequence of this T cell receptor (beta chain) was determined in a study of T cell responses to AZD1222 COVID-19 vaccine. This clone was seen a single time. The antigen is not known. The study, taken as a whole, reports: All repertoire sampling was performed exclusively after the peak T cell response. The donor group comprised mostly white British people and more females; the analysis possibly underestimated clonal diversity.

In germline, CDR1 is SEHNR, CDR2 FQNEAQ (reference sequence). The V gene lost 4 bases and the J gene lost 3 bases, with 16 bases spanning the gap. The CDR3 contains 16 residues. Clones were sequenced by immunoSEQ multiplex PCR, and TCRdb holds only the in-frame ones, with some missing. The sample lists about 84,000 clones; 80% to 90% were seen once. The specimen was peripheral blood, collected 28 days after the second AZD1222 dose. The origin of this receptor is an adult who received the AZD1222 COVID-19 vaccine. The chain has TRBV7-9 and TRBJ2-1, with D maybe TRBD2 (7 bases). This chain's CDR3 is CASSSGEGGGYNEQFF. The CDR3 DNA sequence: TGTGCCAGCAGCTCCGGGGAGGGGGGAGGCTACAATGAGCAGTTCTTC.